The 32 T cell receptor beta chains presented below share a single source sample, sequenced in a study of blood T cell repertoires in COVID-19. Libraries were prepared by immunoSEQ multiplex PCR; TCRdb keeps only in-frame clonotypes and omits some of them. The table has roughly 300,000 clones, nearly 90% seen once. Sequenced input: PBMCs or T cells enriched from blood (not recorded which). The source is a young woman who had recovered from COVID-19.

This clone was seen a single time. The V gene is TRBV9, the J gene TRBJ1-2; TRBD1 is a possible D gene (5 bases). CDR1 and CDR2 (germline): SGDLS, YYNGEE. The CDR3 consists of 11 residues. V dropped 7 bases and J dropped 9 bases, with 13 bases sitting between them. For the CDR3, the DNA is TGTGCCAGCGCGAACCCAGGGAGCTACACCTTC. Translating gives CASANPGSYTF.

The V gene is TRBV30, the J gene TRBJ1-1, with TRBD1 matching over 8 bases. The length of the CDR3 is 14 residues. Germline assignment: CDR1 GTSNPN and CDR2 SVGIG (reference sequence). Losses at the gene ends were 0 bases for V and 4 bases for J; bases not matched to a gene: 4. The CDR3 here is CAWSVSGGTTEAFF. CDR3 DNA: TGTGCCTGGAGTGTATCAGGGGGCACCACTGAAGCTTTCTTT.

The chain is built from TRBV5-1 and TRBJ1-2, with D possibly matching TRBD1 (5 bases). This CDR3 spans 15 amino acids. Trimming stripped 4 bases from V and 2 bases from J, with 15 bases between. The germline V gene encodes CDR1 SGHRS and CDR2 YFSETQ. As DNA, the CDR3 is TGCGCCAGCAGCCCTCCGGCAGGGTTAAACTATGGCTACACCTTC. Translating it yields CASSPPAGLNYGYTF.

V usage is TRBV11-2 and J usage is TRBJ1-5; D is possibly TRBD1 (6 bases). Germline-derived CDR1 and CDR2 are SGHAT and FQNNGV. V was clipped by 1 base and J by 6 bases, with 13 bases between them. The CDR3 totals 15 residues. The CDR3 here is CASSLGDNPFQPQHF. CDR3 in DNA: TGTGCCAGCAGCTTAGGGGACAACCCATTTCAGCCCCAGCATTTT. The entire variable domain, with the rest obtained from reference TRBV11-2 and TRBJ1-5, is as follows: EAGVAQSPRYKIIEKRQSVAFWCNPISGHATLYWYQQILGQGPKLLIQFQNNGVVDDSQLPKDRFSAERLKGVDSTLKIQPAKLEDSAVYLCASSLGDNPFQPQHFGDGTRLSIL.

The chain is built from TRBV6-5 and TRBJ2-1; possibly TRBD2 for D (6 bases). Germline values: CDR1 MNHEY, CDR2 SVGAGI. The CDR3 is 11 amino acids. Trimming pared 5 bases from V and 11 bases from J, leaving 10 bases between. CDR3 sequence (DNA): TGTGCCAGCAGTAAGGCGGGGAAGCAGTTCTTC. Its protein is CASSKAGKQFF.

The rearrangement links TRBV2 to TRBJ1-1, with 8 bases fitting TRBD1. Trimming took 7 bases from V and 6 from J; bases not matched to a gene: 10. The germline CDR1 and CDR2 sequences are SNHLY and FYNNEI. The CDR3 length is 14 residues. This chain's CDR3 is CASKSDRGRPEAFF. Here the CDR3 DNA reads TGTGCCAGCAAATCCGACAGGGGAAGGCCTGAAGCTTTCTTT.

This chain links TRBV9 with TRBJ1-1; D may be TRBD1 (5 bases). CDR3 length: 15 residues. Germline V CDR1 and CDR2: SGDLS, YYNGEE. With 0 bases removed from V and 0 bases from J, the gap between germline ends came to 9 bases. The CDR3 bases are TGTGCCAGCAGCGTAGCTGGGGGGATGAACACTGAAGCTTTCTTT. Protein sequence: CASSVAGGMNTEAFF.

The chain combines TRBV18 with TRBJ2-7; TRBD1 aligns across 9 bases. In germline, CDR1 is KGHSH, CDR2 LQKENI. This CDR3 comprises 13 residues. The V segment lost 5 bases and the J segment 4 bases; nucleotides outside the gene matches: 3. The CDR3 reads CASSSGQGYEQYF. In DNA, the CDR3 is TGTGCCAGCTCATCGGGACAGGGATACGAGCAGTACTTC.

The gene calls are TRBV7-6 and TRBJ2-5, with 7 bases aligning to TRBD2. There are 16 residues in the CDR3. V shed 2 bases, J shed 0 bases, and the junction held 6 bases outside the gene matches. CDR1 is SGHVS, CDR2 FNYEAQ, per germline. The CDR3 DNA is TGTGCCAGCAGCTTATCTCCGCTAGCGGACCAAGAGACCCAGTACTTC. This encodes CASSLSPLADQETQYF.

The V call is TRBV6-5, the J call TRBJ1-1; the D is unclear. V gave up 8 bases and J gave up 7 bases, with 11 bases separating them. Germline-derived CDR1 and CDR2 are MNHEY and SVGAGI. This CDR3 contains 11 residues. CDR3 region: CASVDMVEAFF. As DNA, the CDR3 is TGTGCCAGCGTCGACATGGTTGAAGCTTTCTTT.

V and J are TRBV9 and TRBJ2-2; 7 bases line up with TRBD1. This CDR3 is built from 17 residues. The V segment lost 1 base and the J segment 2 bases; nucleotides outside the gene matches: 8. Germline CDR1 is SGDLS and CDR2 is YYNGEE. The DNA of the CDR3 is TGTGCCAGCAGCGTAAGGGCAGGGGGACATAACACCGGGGAGCTGTTTTTT. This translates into CASSVRAGGHNTGELFF.

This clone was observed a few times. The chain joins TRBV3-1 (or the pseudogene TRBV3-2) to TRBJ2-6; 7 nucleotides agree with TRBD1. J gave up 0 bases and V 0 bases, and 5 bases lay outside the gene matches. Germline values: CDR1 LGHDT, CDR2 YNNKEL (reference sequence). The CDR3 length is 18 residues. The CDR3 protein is CASSQETGRNSGANVLTF. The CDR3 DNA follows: TGTGCCAGCAGCCAAGAGACAGGGAGAAACTCTGGGGCCAACGTCCTGACTTTC.

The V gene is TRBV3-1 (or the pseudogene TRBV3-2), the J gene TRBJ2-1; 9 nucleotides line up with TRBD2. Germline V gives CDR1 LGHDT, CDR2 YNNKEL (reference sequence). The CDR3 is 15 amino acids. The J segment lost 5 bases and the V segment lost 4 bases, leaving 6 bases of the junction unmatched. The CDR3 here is CASSRSGGGDNEQFF. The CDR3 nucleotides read TGTGCCAGCAGCCGCTCGGGCGGGGGGGACAATGAGCAGTTCTTC.

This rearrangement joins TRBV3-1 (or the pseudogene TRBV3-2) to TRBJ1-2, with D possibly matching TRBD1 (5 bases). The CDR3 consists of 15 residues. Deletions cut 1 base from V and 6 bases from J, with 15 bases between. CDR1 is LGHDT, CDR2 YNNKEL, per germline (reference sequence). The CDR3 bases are TGTGCCAGCAGCCAAGGGCAGGGCTGGCAGAATGGCTACACCTTC. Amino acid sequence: CASSQGQGWQNGYTF.

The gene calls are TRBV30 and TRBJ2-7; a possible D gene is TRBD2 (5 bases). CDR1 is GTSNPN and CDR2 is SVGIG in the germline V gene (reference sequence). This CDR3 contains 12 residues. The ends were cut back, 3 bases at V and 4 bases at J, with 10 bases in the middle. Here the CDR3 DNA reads TGTGCCTGGAGCGCGAGAGGGTACGAGCAGTACTTC. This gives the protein CAWSARGYEQYF. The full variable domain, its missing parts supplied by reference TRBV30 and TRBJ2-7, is SQTIHQWPATLVQPVGSPLSLECTVEGTSNPNLYWYRQAAGRGLQLLFYSVGIGQISSEVPQNLSASRPQDRQFILSSKKLLLSDSGFYLCAWSARGYEQYFGPGTRLTVT.

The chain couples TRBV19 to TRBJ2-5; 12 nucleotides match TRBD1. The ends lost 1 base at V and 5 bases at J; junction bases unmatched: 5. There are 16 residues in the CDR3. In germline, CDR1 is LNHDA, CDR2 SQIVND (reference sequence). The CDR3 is CASSIGDRGRVETQYF. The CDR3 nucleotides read TGTGCCAGTAGTATAGGGGACAGGGGGCGAGTGGAGACCCAGTACTTC.

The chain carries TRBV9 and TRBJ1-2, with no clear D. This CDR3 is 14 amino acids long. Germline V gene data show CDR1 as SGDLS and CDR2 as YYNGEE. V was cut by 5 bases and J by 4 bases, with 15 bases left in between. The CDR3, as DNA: TGTGCCAGCAGGGACGCCTTGGCGGGCTATGGCTACACCTTC. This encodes CASRDALAGYGYTF.

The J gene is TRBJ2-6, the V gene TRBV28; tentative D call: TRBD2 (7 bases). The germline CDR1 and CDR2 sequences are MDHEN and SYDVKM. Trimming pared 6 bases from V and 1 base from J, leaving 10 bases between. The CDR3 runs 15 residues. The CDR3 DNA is TGTGCCAGCAGAAGGGGGGGGTCTGGGGCCAACGTCCTGACTTTC. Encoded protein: CASRRGGSGANVLTF.

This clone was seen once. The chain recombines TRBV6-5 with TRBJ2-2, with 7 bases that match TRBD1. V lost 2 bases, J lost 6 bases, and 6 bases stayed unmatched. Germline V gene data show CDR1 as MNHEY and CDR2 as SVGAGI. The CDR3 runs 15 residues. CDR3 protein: CASSYRLRGPGELFF. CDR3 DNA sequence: TGTGCCAGCAGTTACCGATTAAGGGGGCCCGGGGAGCTGTTTTTT.

DNA for the CDR3: TGTGCCAGTAGTGCGACACAGGGGGGGGCCCGATCTCGTGGCCAGACCCAGTACTTC. The encoded protein is CASSATQGGARSRGQTQYF. The chain is built from TRBV19 and TRBJ2-5; possibly TRBD1 for D (8 bases). This CDR3 comprises 19 residues. The ends were cut back, 5 bases at V and 6 bases at J, with 31 bases in the middle. Germline values: CDR1 LNHDA, CDR2 SQIVND (reference sequence).

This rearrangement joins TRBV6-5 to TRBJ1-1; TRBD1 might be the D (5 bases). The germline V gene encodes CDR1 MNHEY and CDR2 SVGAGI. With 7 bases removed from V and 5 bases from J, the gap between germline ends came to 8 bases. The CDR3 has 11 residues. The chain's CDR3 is CASMEGTEAFF. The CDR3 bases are TGTGCCAGCATGGAGGGGACTGAAGCTTTCTTT.

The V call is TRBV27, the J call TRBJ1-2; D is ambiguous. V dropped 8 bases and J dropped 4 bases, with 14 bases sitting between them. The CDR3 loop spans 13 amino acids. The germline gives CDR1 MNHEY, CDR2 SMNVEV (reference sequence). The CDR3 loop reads CASGDTAAYGYTF. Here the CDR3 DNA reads TGTGCCAGCGGCGACACAGCGGCCTATGGCTACACCTTC.

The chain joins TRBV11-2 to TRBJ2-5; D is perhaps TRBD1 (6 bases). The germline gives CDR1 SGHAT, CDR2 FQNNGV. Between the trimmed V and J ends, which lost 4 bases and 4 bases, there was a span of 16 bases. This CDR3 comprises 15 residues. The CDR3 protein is CASSSLPQGVETQYF. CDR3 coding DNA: TGTGCCAGCAGCTCCCTCCCACAGGGCGTAGAGACCCAGTACTTC.

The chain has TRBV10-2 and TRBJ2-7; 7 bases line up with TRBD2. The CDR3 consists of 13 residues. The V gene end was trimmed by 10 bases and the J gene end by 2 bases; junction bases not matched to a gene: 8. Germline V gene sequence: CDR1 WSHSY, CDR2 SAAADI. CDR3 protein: CAIRGSGAYEQYF. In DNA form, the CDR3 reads TGCGCCATTCGGGGGAGCGGGGCCTACGAGCAGTACTTC.

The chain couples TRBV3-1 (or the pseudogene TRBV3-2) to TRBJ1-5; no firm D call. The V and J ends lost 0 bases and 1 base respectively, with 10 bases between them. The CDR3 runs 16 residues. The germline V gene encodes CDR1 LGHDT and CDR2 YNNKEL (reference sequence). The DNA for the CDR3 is TGTGCCAGCAGCCAAGACTATCGGGAGAGCAATCAGCCCCAGCATTTT. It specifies CASSQDYRESNQPQHF.

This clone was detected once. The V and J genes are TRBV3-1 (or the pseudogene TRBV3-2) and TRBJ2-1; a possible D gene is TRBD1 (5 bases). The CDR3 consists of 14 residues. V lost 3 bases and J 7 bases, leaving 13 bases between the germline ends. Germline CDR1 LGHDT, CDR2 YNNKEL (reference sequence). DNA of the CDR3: TGTGCCAGCAGCCAGGGGCGAGGTGTTAATGAGCAGTTCTTC. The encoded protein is CASSQGRGVNEQFF.

In nucleotides, the CDR3 is TGTGCTAGTGGTTTAGGACTGGAGACCCAGTACTTC. This sequence encodes CASGLGLETQYF. This chain connects TRBV12-5 to TRBJ2-5; D perhaps matches TRBD2 (5 bases). CDR1 and CDR2 from the germline V gene are LGHNT and FRNRAP. The germline V and J ends were trimmed by 3 bases and 5 bases, with 7 bases remaining between them. The CDR3 has 12 residues. Combining the CDR3 with reference TRBV12-5 and TRBJ2-5 gives the whole variable domain DARVTQTPRHKVTEMGQEVTMRCQPILGHNTVFWYRQTMMQGLELLAYFRNRAPLDDSGMPKDRFSAEMPDATLATLKIQPSEPRDSAVYFCASGLGLETQYFGPGTRLLVL.

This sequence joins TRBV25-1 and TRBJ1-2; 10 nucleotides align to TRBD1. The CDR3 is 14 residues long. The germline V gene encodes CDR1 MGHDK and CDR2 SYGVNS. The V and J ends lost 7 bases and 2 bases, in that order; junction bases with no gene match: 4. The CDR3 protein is CASTGQGVNYGYTF. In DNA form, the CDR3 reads TGTGCCAGCACCGGACAGGGGGTGAACTATGGCTACACCTTC.

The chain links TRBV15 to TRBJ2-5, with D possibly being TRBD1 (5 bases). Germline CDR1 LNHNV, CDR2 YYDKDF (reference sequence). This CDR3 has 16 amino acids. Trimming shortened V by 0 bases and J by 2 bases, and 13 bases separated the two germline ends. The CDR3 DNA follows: TGTGCCACCAGCAGAGATGGTAGGGGCCTACAAGAGACCCAGTACTTC. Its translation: CATSRDGRGLQETQYF.

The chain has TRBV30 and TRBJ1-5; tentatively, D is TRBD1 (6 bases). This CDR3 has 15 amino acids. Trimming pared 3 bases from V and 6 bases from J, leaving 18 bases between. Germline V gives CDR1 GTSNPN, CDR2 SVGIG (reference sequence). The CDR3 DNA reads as TGTGCCTGGAGCCAGGGACCCCTAGGGGGTCAGCCCCAGCATTTT. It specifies CAWSQGPLGGQPQHF.

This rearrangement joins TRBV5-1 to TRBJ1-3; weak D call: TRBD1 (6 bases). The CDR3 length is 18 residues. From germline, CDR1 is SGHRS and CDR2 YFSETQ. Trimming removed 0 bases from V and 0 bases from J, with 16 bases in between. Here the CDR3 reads CASSLGRPDRFSGNTIYF. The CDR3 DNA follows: TGCGCCAGCAGCTTGGGGCGGCCGGACAGATTCTCTGGAAACACCATATATTTT.

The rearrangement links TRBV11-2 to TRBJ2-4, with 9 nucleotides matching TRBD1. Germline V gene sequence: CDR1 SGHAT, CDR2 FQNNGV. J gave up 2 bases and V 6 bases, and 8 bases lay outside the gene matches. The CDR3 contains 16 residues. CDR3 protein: CASRQTGGASKNIQYF. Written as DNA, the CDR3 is TGTGCCAGCAGACAAACAGGGGGCGCCTCCAAAAACATTCAGTACTTC.